This T cell receptor beta chain comes out of a study of regulatory T cells in long-lasting Graves disease. TCR beta libraries were built with iRepertoire HTBI primers and Arm-PCR of CDR3 regions. TCRdb used MiXCR to reprocess the multiplex PCR reads, holding one entry per CDR3 protein. The sample carries fewer than 650,000 distinct CDR3 sequences, around 16% recorded once. Described time point: newly diagnosed GD, antithyroid drugs for less than 3 months. With RNA extracted from PBMCs as input, the TCR library was made. This clonotype was seen many times. The same data also contributed to another study, on T cells in Graves' hyperthyroidism and ophthalmopathy. That study adds: For Graves' hyperthyroidism to be stable, ophthalmopathy could not progress within 18 months.

The TCR comes from a man younger than 30 with Graves disease. The sequencing used peripheral blood mononuclear cells (PBMCs), collected at new diagnosis, from a patient treated with antithyroid drugs.

CDR3 sequence: CAWETSSYNEQFF. In DNA, the CDR3 is TGTGCCTGGGAGACATCCTCCTACAATGAGCAGTTCTTC. The chain is built from TRBV30 and TRBJ2-1; D remains ambiguous. The CDR3 covers 13 residues. V gave up 5 bases and J gave up 0 bases, with 8 bases separating them. Germline CDR1 GTSNPN, CDR2 SVGIG (reference sequence).